The clone carrying this T cell receptor (beta chain) was seen ten or more times. First-strand cDNA relied on TRAV- and TRBV-specific primers spanning alpha and beta chains. TCR amplification involved about 20 PCR cycles with a constant-region primer and V-primer adapter. MiXCR, run by TCRdb on the reads, gives a single entry per CDR3 protein. Of 45,000 or so distinct CDR3 sequences listed, under 30% are singletons. This sample stems from a study of low-dose radiotherapy and immunotherapy resistance in tumors. Study in general: Per fraction, Cohort 1 was given 0.5 Gy every 2 weeks, for a total of 6.5 Gy. The patients were given nivolumab 240 mg every two weeks and ipilimumab 1 mg/kg every six weeks, through an intravenous route.

Noted time point: after trial treatment. Stated treatment: LDRT plus nivolumab, ipilimumab, low-dose cyclophosphamide and aspirin (RACIN trial). Germline V CDR1 and CDR2: MDHEN, SYDVKM. The CDR3 extends over 14 amino acids. V lost 6 bases to trimming and J lost 2 bases, with 12 bases between them. The gene calls are TRBV28 and TRBJ2-3; no firm D call. Sample: PBMCs, taken after low-dose radiotherapy plus immunotherapy. The receptor was isolated from a male donor with prostate cancer. CDR3 coding DNA: TGTGCCAGCAGCCTAGGGCGTACCACAGATACGCAGTATTTT. Translation gives CASSLGRTTDTQYF.